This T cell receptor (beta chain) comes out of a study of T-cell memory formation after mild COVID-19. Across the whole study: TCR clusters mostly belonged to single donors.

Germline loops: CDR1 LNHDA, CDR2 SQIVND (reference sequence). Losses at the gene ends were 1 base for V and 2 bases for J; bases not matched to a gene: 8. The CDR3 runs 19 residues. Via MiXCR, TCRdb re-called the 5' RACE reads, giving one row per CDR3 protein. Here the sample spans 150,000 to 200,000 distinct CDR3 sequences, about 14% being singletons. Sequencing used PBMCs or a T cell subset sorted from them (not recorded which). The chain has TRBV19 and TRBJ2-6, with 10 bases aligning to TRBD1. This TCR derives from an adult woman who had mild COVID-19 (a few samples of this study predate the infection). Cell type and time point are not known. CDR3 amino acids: CASSIAKGTGDAGANVLTF. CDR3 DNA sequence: TGTGCCAGTAGTATAGCAAAGGGGACAGGGGACGCTGGGGCCAACGTCCTGACTTTC.